The 5 T cell receptor beta chains presented below share a single source sample, sequenced in a study of blood T cell repertoires in COVID-19 (dated by TCRdb to about 2020). The library was generated by the immunoSEQ multiplex PCR assay. Held by TCRdb, this immuneACCESS table contains in-frame sequences only and omits some clones. Under half of the omission traces to an unresolved V gene where checked; the cause of the rest is unknown. Within this sample are 300,000 to 350,000 clones, with 90% of them counted one time only. Under 1.1% of the sample lies in the top ten. Material for sequencing was peripheral blood. These receptors were taken from a woman in her 40s with COVID-19, enrolled during active disease.

The chain couples TRBV16 to TRBJ1-2, with D uncertain. CDR1 and CDR2 from the germline V gene are KGHSY and FQNENV. Trimming removed 0 bases from V and 13 bases from J, with 18 bases in between. This CDR3 has 14 residues. DNA of the CDR3: TGTGCCAGCAGCCAATCGGATGGGAGCAGTATTGGCACCTTC. Its protein product is CASSQSDGSSIGTF.

The rearrangement links TRBV6-4 to TRBJ2-1; the D gene is possibly TRBD2 (6 bases). CDR1 and CDR2 from the germline V gene are MRHNA and SNTAGT. This CDR3 is 18 amino acids long. Deletions cut 0 bases from V and 9 bases from J, with 24 bases between. CDR3 coding DNA: TGTGCCAGCAGTGACTCATATTGGAGGGAAGGAGGTCGGGGTGAGCAGTTCTTC. Its protein product is CASSDSYWREGGRGEQFF.

This sequence joins TRBV5-1 and TRBJ2-3, with 7 bases aligning to TRBD2. Germline loops: CDR1 SGHRS, CDR2 YFSETQ. The CDR3 runs to 19 residues. J lost 0 bases, V lost 0 bases, and 13 bases had no gene match. DNA for the CDR3: TGCGCCAGCAGCTTGGGGCAATTTGCGGGAGAGTTAAGCACAGATACGCAGTATTTT. This gives the protein CASSLGQFAGELSTDTQYF.

The rearrangement uses TRBV24-1 and TRBJ2-4, with TRBD2 identical over 8 bases. Germline CDR1 and CDR2: KGHDR and SFDVKD. V shed 7 bases, J shed 7 bases, and the junction held 11 bases outside the gene matches. This CDR3 contains 15 residues. The DNA of the CDR3 is TGTGCCACCAGCGACACGGGACTAGTGGGGAACATTCAGTACTTC. Protein product: CATSDTGLVGNIQYF.

CDR3 sequence: CASSLGGKDGYTF. The CDR3 coding sequence is TGTGCCAGCAGCCTGGGGGGAAAGGATGGCTACACCTTC. The chain uses TRBV27 and TRBJ1-2; TRBD1 might be the D (5 bases). CDR3 length: 13 residues. CDR1 MNHEY and CDR2 SMNVEV come from the germline V gene (reference sequence). The V and J ends lost 6 bases and 6 bases respectively, with 14 bases between them.